A single sample gave rise to the 32 T cell receptor beta chains below, sequenced in a study of blood T cell repertoires in COVID-19. The method was immunoSEQ multiplex PCR; TCRdb's version includes in-frame clones alone and lacks a portion of them. The sample has about 120,000 clones; about 75% are singletons. The sequenced sample consisted of peripheral blood. These TCRs come from a woman older than 75 with active or convalescent COVID-19.

The chain has TRBV7-2 and TRBJ1-1; D ambiguous. Between the trimmed V and J ends, which lost 8 bases and 3 bases, there was a span of 13 bases. The CDR3 sequence is 13 residues long. Germline loops: CDR1 SGHTA, CDR2 FQGNSA. CDR3 residues: CASEERRDTEAFF. In DNA, the CDR3 is TGTGCCAGCGAAGAGAGGAGGGACACTGAAGCTTTCTTT.

The chain is built from TRBV3-1 (or the pseudogene TRBV3-2) and TRBJ1-5; no firm D call. Germline V lookup: CDR1 LGHDT, CDR2 YNNKEL (reference sequence). V was trimmed by 1 base and J by 3 bases, leaving 7 bases between them. This CDR3 comprises 14 residues. CDR3: CASSQGGPNQPQHF. The CDR3 DNA reads as TGTGCCAGCAGCCAAGGCGGCCCCAATCAGCCCCAGCATTTT.

J is TRBJ1-5 and V is TRBV4-3, with 7 nucleotides matching TRBD1. This CDR3 contains 16 residues. Germline V gives CDR1 LGHNA, CDR2 YSLEER. The trim removed 0 bases at V and 1 base at J, leaving 3 bases unmatched. CDR3 nucleotide sequence: TGCGCCAGCAGCCAAGAACCGGGACAGAGCAATCAGCCCCAGCATTTT. Translated, it gives CASSQEPGQSNQPQHF.

J is TRBJ1-1 and V is TRBV28; D not certain. V lost 5 bases, J lost 3 bases, and 16 bases lay in between. Germline V gene sequence: CDR1 MDHEN, CDR2 SYDVKM. The CDR3 contains 15 residues. The CDR3 protein is CASSPPQRRYTEAFF. The CDR3, as DNA: TGTGCCAGCAGTCCGCCGCAGCGACGGTACACTGAAGCTTTCTTT.

The rearrangement joins TRBV3-1 (or the pseudogene TRBV3-2) to TRBJ2-5, with 10 bases matching TRBD2. Germline V gene lookup returns CDR1 LGHDT and CDR2 YNNKEL (reference sequence). CDR3 size: 18 residues. With 0 bases clipped from V and 7 bases from J, the junction kept 14 bases outside the gene matches. This CDR3 is CASSQDVWGLPSGGTQYF. Written as DNA, the CDR3 is TGTGCCAGCAGCCAAGACGTGTGGGGACTACCTAGCGGGGGGACCCAGTACTTC.

The J gene is TRBJ1-4, the V gene TRBV29-1; D possibly corresponds to TRBD1 (6 bases). Deletions cut 4 bases from V and 6 bases from J, with 9 bases between. The length of the CDR3 is 12 residues. CDR1 is SQVTM, CDR2 ANQGSEA, per germline. The CDR3 region has the DNA TGCAGCGTTGCGGCAGGGGATGAAAAACTGTTTTTT. This translates into CSVAAGDEKLFF.

The CDR3 region is CASSSVEGRLGETQYF. Here the CDR3 DNA reads TGTGCCAGCAGCTCGGTAGAGGGCAGGTTGGGGGAGACCCAGTACTTC. The chain carries TRBV7-9 and TRBJ2-5; D might be TRBD2 (5 bases). V lost 4 bases and J lost 5, with 20 bases in between. CDR3 length: 16 amino acids. Germline V gene lookup returns CDR1 SEHNR and CDR2 FQNEAQ (reference sequence).

In this sample, this clone turned up a few times. The V call is TRBV2, the J call TRBJ2-2; 9 positions match TRBD1. Trimming took 7 bases from V and 9 from J; bases not matched to a gene: 9. This CDR3 has 14 residues. Germline V gene sequence: CDR1 SNHLY, CDR2 FYNNEI. The CDR3: CASNNRDRDRELFF. CDR3 sequence (DNA): TGTGCCAGCAATAACCGGGACAGGGACAGGGAGCTGTTTTTT.

V and J are TRBV5-1 and TRBJ2-1, with 10 bases that match TRBD2. The V gene end was trimmed by 1 base and the J gene end by 3 bases; junction bases not matched to a gene: 7. Germline CDR1 is SGHRS and CDR2 is YFSETQ. The CDR3 covers 17 residues. The CDR3 bases are TGCGCCAGCAGCTTGTCTGCTAGCGGGAGTCACTACAATGAGCAGTTCTTC. Protein: CASSLSASGSHYNEQFF.

This clone appeared once. The rearrangement uses TRBV11-3 and TRBJ2-2, with 11 bases lining up with TRBD1. This CDR3 region has 16 residues. The ends lost 5 bases at V and 5 bases at J; junction bases unmatched: 7. From germline, CDR1 is SGHNT and CDR2 YENEEA. The CDR3 DNA follows: TGTGCCAGCAGCCGTAGGACAGGGGGCCGGACCGGGGAGCTGTTTTTT. Protein sequence: CASSRRTGGRTGELFF. The whole variable domain, filled in from reference TRBV11-3 and TRBJ2-2, reads EAGVVQSPRYKIIEKKQPVAFWCNPISGHNTLYWYLQNLGQGPELLIRYENEEAVDDSQLPKDRFSAERLKGVDSTLKIQPAELGDSAVYLCASSRRTGGRTGELFFGEGSRLTVL.

The chain combines TRBV2 with TRBJ1-2; perhaps TRBD1 as D (6 bases). CDR1 and CDR2 from the germline V gene are SNHLY and FYNNEI. CDR3 size: 13 residues. The germline V and J ends were trimmed by 11 bases and 2 bases, with 15 bases remaining between them. In DNA, the CDR3 is TGTGCCGCCAAGCGGGACACGAACTATGGCTACACCTTC. It encodes CAAKRDTNYGYTF.

This chain uses TRBV18 with TRBJ1-1; 7 positions agree with TRBD1. V lost 1 base, J lost 8 bases, and 1 base stayed unmatched. Germline CDR1 and CDR2: KGHSH and LQKENI. The CDR3 is made up of 12 amino acids. The CDR3 DNA reads as TGTGCCAGCTCACCACGGGACAGAGAAGCTTTCTTT. It is translated as CASSPRDREAFF.

This clone was observed a few times. The V call is TRBV7-8, the J call TRBJ2-7, with TRBD2 identical over 8 bases. The CDR3 is made up of 15 amino acids. After removal of 5 bases from V and 4 bases from J, the junction contained 10 bases not matched to a gene. Germline values: CDR1 SGHVS, CDR2 FQNEAQ. Here the CDR3 reads CASSRGVAGLYEQYF. CDR3 nucleotides: TGTGCCAGCAGCCGAGGGGTAGCGGGACTTTACGAGCAGTACTTC. The whole variable domain, remainder taken from reference TRBV7-8 and TRBJ2-7, is GAGVSQSPRYKVAKRGQDVALRCDPISGHVSLFWYQQALGQGPEFLTYFQNEAQLDKSGLPSDRFFAERPEGSVSTLKIQRTQQEDSAVYLCASSRGVAGLYEQYFGPGTRLTVT.

The chain carries TRBV3-1 (or the pseudogene TRBV3-2) and TRBJ2-7; D not resolved. Germline CDR1 and CDR2: LGHDT and YNNKEL (reference sequence). The CDR3 covers 18 residues. V shed 0 bases and J shed 5 bases, with 23 bases lying between them. For the CDR3, the DNA is TGTGCCAGCAGCCAAGATGGGCCAGTTGAACAGATTTCCGACGAGCAGTACTTC. Protein: CASSQDGPVEQISDEQYF.

The chain recombines TRBV24-1 with TRBJ2-7, with 10 bases lining up with TRBD2. The CDR3 extends over 14 amino acids. With V trimmed by 9 bases and J by 2 bases, 6 bases remained unmatched. The V gene's germline CDR1 is KGHDR and CDR2 SFDVKD. This CDR3 is CATLLAGDPYEQYF. CDR3 coding DNA: TGTGCCACCCTGCTAGCGGGGGATCCCTACGAGCAGTACTTC.

This clone showed up just once. V and J are TRBV5-6 and TRBJ1-1; 10 bases align to TRBD1. The J segment lost 5 bases and the V segment lost 4 bases, leaving 14 bases of the junction unmatched. Germline V gene lookup returns CDR1 SGHDT and CDR2 YYEEEE. The CDR3 is made up of 17 amino acids. The CDR3 sequence: CASSRLRDRGPETEAFF. The CDR3 nucleotides read TGTGCCAGCAGCCGTTTGCGGGACAGGGGTCCAGAGACTGAAGCTTTCTTT.

This chain links TRBV5-1 with TRBJ1-1, with D hard to call. This CDR3 is 15 amino acids long. Germline V CDR1 and CDR2: SGHRS, YFSETQ. Trimming shortened V by 0 bases and J by 2 bases, and 11 bases separated the two germline ends. This CDR3 reads CASSLGSGSNTEAFF. CDR3 coding DNA: TGCGCCAGCAGCTTGGGCTCCGGGAGTAACACTGAAGCTTTCTTT.

The chain links TRBV29-1 to TRBJ2-1; 10 nucleotides match TRBD2. Per the germline V gene, CDR1 is SQVTM and CDR2 is ANQGSEA. V shed 4 bases and J 9 bases; nucleotides not matched to a gene: 6. This CDR3 region has 13 residues. CDR3 sequence (DNA): TGCAGCGTTGGAATAGCGGGAGGTGCTGAGCAGTTCTTC. Residues: CSVGIAGGAEQFF.

V is TRBV5-1 and J is TRBJ2-1, with 9 nucleotides matching TRBD2. The CDR3 contains 16 residues. V lost 4 bases to trimming and J lost 1 base; unmatched junction nucleotides: 6. The germline V gene encodes CDR1 SGHRS and CDR2 YFSETQ. The CDR3 loop is CASSRRTSASYNEQFF. For the CDR3, the DNA is TGCGCCAGCAGCCGAAGGACTAGCGCTTCCTACAATGAGCAGTTCTTC.

Written as DNA, the CDR3 is TGTGCCAGCTCAGCGTCGGGAGGGAACACAGATACGCAGTATTTT. It yields the protein CASSASGGNTDTQYF. The chain links TRBV18 to TRBJ2-3; 8 nucleotides line up with TRBD2. The germline gives CDR1 KGHSH, CDR2 LQKENI. After removal of 5 bases from V and 2 bases from J, the junction contained 6 bases not matched to a gene. This CDR3 region has 15 residues.

This chain connects TRBV27 to TRBJ2-5, with 8 bases fitting TRBD2. CDR3 size: 16 residues. Per the germline V gene, CDR1 is MNHEY and CDR2 is SMNVEV (reference sequence). The V gene end was trimmed by 2 bases and the J gene end by 3 bases; junction bases not matched to a gene: 8. The CDR3 here is CASSLAGGLGKETQYF. DNA of the CDR3: TGTGCCAGCAGTTTAGCGGGGGGCCTTGGGAAAGAGACCCAGTACTTC.

The chain employs TRBV28 and TRBJ1-1; D is unresolved. Germline V gene sequence: CDR1 MDHEN, CDR2 SYDVKM. This CDR3 region has 12 residues. V lost 8 bases, J lost 4 bases, and 11 bases lay in between. The CDR3 nucleotides read TGTGCCAGCGGACTGGAATCCACTGAAGCTTTCTTT. This encodes CASGLESTEAFF.

The V gene is TRBV11-3, the J gene TRBJ1-2; 11 positions match TRBD1. The length of the CDR3 is 14 residues. The V segment lost 5 bases and the J segment 8 bases; nucleotides outside the gene matches: 7. CDR1 is SGHNT, CDR2 YENEEA, per germline. CDR3 protein: CASSPGQGASGYTF. The CDR3 nucleotides read TGTGCCAGCAGCCCTGGACAGGGGGCTAGCGGCTACACCTTC.

The chain recombines TRBV19 with TRBJ1-5; possibly TRBD1 for D (5 bases). V gave up 9 bases and J gave up 7 bases, with 22 bases separating them. This CDR3 region has 15 residues. Germline loops: CDR1 LNHDA, CDR2 SQIVND (reference sequence). Here the CDR3 DNA reads TGTGCCAGCACCCCGTCCCGGGGGACGTGGCAGCCCCAGCATTTT. Amino acids: CASTPSRGTWQPQHF.

The chain is built from TRBV2 and TRBJ1-2; 12 bases are a match to TRBD1. The germline gives CDR1 SNHLY, CDR2 FYNNEI. V was clipped by 5 bases and J by 8 bases; unmatched bases: 9. CDR3 length: 15 residues. CDR3 protein: CASSTGWGTGGGYTF. As DNA, the CDR3 is TGTGCCAGCAGTACCGGATGGGGGACAGGGGGCGGCTACACCTTC.

This clone was seen only once. This rearrangement joins TRBV7-2 to TRBJ2-1, with TRBD2 matching over 8 bases. Germline V gene sequence: CDR1 SGHTA, CDR2 FQGNSA. The CDR3 extends over 15 amino acids. Unmatched junction bases numbered 7, after V lost 6 bases and J lost 3 bases. The CDR3 protein is CASRSGGTYYNEQFF. The CDR3 DNA reads TGTGCCAGCAGGTCGGGAGGGACGTACTACAATGAGCAGTTCTTC.

The chain couples TRBV5-1 to TRBJ1-6; 7 bases are a match to TRBD1. This CDR3 is built from 14 residues. Germline V gene data show CDR1 as SGHRS and CDR2 as YFSETQ. V trimming: 4 bases; J trimming: 9 bases; junction bases outside the gene matches: 7. This chain's CDR3 is CASSAGTESSPLHF. DNA of the CDR3: TGCGCCAGCAGCGCAGGGACAGAGAGTTCACCCCTCCACTTT.

The V and J genes are TRBV7-2 and TRBJ2-2; D is perhaps TRBD1 (5 bases). CDR1 and CDR2 (germline): SGHTA, FQGNSA. With 2 bases removed from V and 7 bases from J, the gap between germline ends came to 8 bases. The CDR3 is made up of 13 amino acids. The CDR3 nucleotides read TGTGCCAGCAGCTTACAGGGCAGCGGGGAGCTGTTTTTT. Its translation is CASSLQGSGELFF.

The chain combines TRBV30 with TRBJ1-1; D possibly corresponds to TRBD1 (6 bases). This CDR3 is built from 14 residues. Between the trimmed V and J ends, which lost 0 bases and 6 bases, there was a span of 14 bases. Germline V lookup: CDR1 GTSNPN, CDR2 SVGIG (reference sequence). CDR3 nucleotide sequence: TGTGCCTGGAGTGTACCAGGGGCAGGACCTGAAGCTTTCTTT. Its translation: CAWSVPGAGPEAFF.

This chain links TRBV10-1 with TRBJ2-1; 12 bases line up with TRBD2. Germline CDR1 is WNHNN and CDR2 is SYGVQD (reference sequence). The CDR3 is 15 residues long. The J segment lost 11 bases and the V segment lost 4 bases, leaving 9 bases of the junction unmatched. CDR3 sequence: CASSVGASGRAQQFF. The CDR3 DNA reads TGCGCCAGCAGTGTCGGGGCTAGCGGGAGGGCCCAGCAGTTCTTC.

The chain links TRBV6-1 to TRBJ2-3, with 11 bases matching TRBD2. The CDR3 has 16 residues. Germline V lookup: CDR1 MNHNS, CDR2 SASEGT. The J segment lost 6 bases and the V segment lost 1 base, leaving 6 bases of the junction unmatched. The CDR3 DNA reads TGTGCCAGCAGTGAAGAACTAGCGGGGGAGCTGGATACGCAGTATTTT. Protein sequence: CASSEELAGELDTQYF.

The gene calls are TRBV7-9 and TRBJ1-2; 7 nucleotides line up with TRBD1. V trimming: 6 bases; J trimming: 12 bases; junction bases outside the gene matches: 7. The germline CDR1 and CDR2 sequences are SEHNR and FQNEAQ (reference sequence). The CDR3 totals 11 residues. The chain's CDR3 is CASSPDRADTF. For the CDR3, the DNA is TGTGCCAGCAGTCCCGACAGGGCCGACACCTTC.